Listed below are T cell receptor beta chains from one sample, sequenced in a study of cytomegalovirus exposure and HLA in healthy donors. Produced via immunoSEQ multiplex PCR; TCRdb's table is partial and in-frame only. The profile covers about 120,000 clones, with 8.5% to 9% appearing a single time and about 6.6% taken by the ten largest. The source material was PBMCs. These receptors were collected from a middle-aged woman in good health and CMV-seropositive. CDR3s include the opening cysteine and the closing phenylalanine or tryptophan. D genes are given only for firm matches. Size is omitted from some rows. Given values are once, few, many or a class for expanded clones.

clone_size	d_call	v_call	j_call	cdr3_nt	cdr3_aa
few	.	TRBV19	TRBJ2-1	TGTGCCAGTAGTATCCCCGATCCGGGGGAATCCTACAATGAGCAGTTCTTC	CASSIPDPGESYNEQFF
few	.	TRBV5-4	TRBJ1-1	TGTGCCAGCAGCGTGACAGAGAGGACTGAAGCTTTCTTT	CASSVTERTEAFF
.	.	TRBV19	TRBJ1-2	TGTGCCAGTAGTGTCTTGGAACGGGATGGCTACACCTTC	CASSVLERDGYTF
few	.	TRBV30	TRBJ1-1	TGTGCCTGGAGTTTTGGTGGGACTCTACCTGTTATGAACACTGAAGCTTTCTTT	CAWSFGGTLPVMNTEAFF
few	.	TRBV4-1	TRBJ1-6	TGCGCCAGCAGCCAAGAAGGAGGGGTCGGGGAACCCCTCCACTTT	CASSQEGGVGEPLHF
.	.	TRBV6-5	TRBJ2-1	TGTGCCAGCAGTTACTCGAGAGGCCACTGGCGGTTCTTC	CASSYSRGHWRFF
few	.	TRBV5-6	TRBJ2-7	TGTGCCAGCAGCTTGAAGCAAGCGGGCTCCTACGAGCAGTACTTC	CASSLKQAGSYEQYF
few	.	TRBV6-5	TRBJ1-3	TGTGCCGCGACAGCCAGCTCTGGAAACACCATATATTTT	CAATASSGNTIYF
few	.	TRBV5-1	TRBJ1-2	TGCGCCAGCAGCCCGGTTAACTATGGCTACACCTTC	CASSPVNYGYTF
few	.	TRBV2	TRBJ1-5	TGTGCCAGCAGTGTGCTCCGGGAGTACAATCAGCCCCAGCATTTT	CASSVLREYNQPQHF
.	.	TRBV7-9	TRBJ1-1	TGTGCCAGCAGCTTAGCACAAAGGAACACTGAAGCTTTCTTT	CASSLAQRNTEAFF
few	TRBD1	TRBV5-6	TRBJ2-1	TGTGCCAGCAGCTTTAGGGGGACAGTGCCCAAGGAGCAGTTCTTC	CASSFRGTVPKEQFF
.	TRBD1	TRBV5-4	TRBJ1-1	TGTGCCAGCAGCTACGGACAGGGAGTCAGGAACACTGAAGCTTTCTTT	CASSYGQGVRNTEAFF
.	.	TRBV19	TRBJ2-2	TGTGCCAGTAGTGGACAGCGCACGTACACCGGGGAGCTGTTTTTT	CASSGQRTYTGELFF
few	.	TRBV9	TRBJ2-7	TGTGCCAGCAGCGTCAACCGAGGGCTGCCTGAGCACGAGCAGTACTTC	CASSVNRGLPEHEQYF
few	.	TRBV6-1	TRBJ2-7	TGTGCCAGCATTATCGGACAGAGACCCTACGAGCAGTACTTC	CASIIGQRPYEQYF
.	TRBD1	TRBV19	TRBJ1-1	TGTGCCAGTCACAGGGGAACGGACACTGAAGCTTTCTTT	CASHRGTDTEAFF
.	TRBD1	TRBV7-9	TRBJ1-2	TGTGCCAGCAGCCGGGACAGCTATGGCTACACCTTC	CASSRDSYGYTF
.	.	TRBV4-1	TRBJ2-5	TGCGCCAGCAGCCAAGTTGATCTACTAGAGACCCAGTACTTC	CASSQVDLLETQYF
few	TRBD1	TRBV7-6	TRBJ2-7	TGTGCCAGCAGCCAACAGGGGGGAAACTACGAGCAGTACTTC	CASSQQGGNYEQYF
.	TRBD2	TRBV5-1	TRBJ2-7	TGCGCCAGCAGCTTTAGCGGGGGAAACTACGAGCAGTACTTC	CASSFSGGNYEQYF
once	TRBD1	TRBV5-1	TRBJ2-7	TGCGCCAGCAGCTCCGGACAGGGAGTGGTCCACGAGCAGTACTTC	CASSSGQGVVHEQYF